The 20 T cell receptor beta chains reported below all come from one sample, sequenced in a study of OX40 agonist ivuxolimab in advanced cancers. Data came from immunoSEQ multiplex PCR; TCRdb stores just in-frame clones and leaves some out. The sample holds 75,000 to 100,000 clones, roughly nine tenths seen once. The sequencing used CD4+ or CD8+ T cells sorted from blood, collected in a trial of the OX40 agonist ivuxolimab. These receptors all stem from an adult with an advanced solid tumor such as melanoma, head and neck, liver or kidney cancer.

The rearrangement uses TRBV28 and TRBJ1-2; D ambiguous. Germline V gene sequence: CDR1 MDHEN, CDR2 SYDVKM. The CDR3 is 14 residues long. V lost 2 bases to trimming and J lost 1 base, with 8 bases between them. This CDR3 is CASSLEQSNYGYTF. The CDR3 region has the DNA TGTGCCAGCAGTTTAGAACAGAGTAACTATGGCTACACCTTC.

The chain links TRBV30 to TRBJ1-5; the match to TRBD1 covers 10 bases. In germline, CDR1 is GTSNPN, CDR2 SVGIG (reference sequence). The CDR3 loop spans 16 amino acids. V lost 2 bases to trimming and J lost 3 bases; unmatched junction nucleotides: 7. The CDR3 region has the DNA TGTGCCTGGAGTATTTGGACAGGGGGGCCCAATCAGCCCCAGCATTTT. It translates to CAWSIWTGGPNQPQHF.

The chain is built from TRBV14 and TRBJ2-7; 9 nucleotides line up with TRBD2. CDR1 and CDR2 (germline): SGHDN, FVKESK. CDR3 length: 17 amino acids. V trimming: 4 bases; J trimming: 2 bases; junction bases outside the gene matches: 12. CDR3 sequence (DNA): TGTGCCAGCAGCCGGCTAGCGGGAACGTCGATTGCCTACGAGCAGTACTTC. Translated, it gives CASSRLAGTSIAYEQYF.

The chain has TRBV7-2 and TRBJ1-2, with D maybe TRBD1 (6 bases). Trimming shortened V by 5 bases and J by 8 bases, and 12 bases separated the two germline ends. The CDR3 runs to 12 residues. Germline values: CDR1 SGHTA, CDR2 FQGNSA. The CDR3 nucleotides read TGTGCCAGCAGCCAGGGGTATAGCGGCTACACCTTC. Translation gives CASSQGYSGYTF. Variable domain in full (rest from reference TRBV7-2 and TRBJ1-2): GAGVSQSPSNKVTEKGKDVELRCDPISGHTALYWYRQSLGQGLEFLIYFQGNSAPDKSGLPSDRFSAERTGGSVSTLTIQRTQQEDSAVYLCASSQGYSGYTFGSGTRLTVV.

The chain recombines TRBV6-5 with TRBJ2-1, with 9 bases fitting TRBD1. CDR1 is MNHEY and CDR2 is SVGAGI in the germline V gene. CDR3 length: 15 amino acids. Unmatched junction bases numbered 9, after V lost 8 bases and J lost 4 bases. CDR3 in amino acids: CASSWGGQGYNEQFF. The CDR3 bases are TGTGCCAGCTCTTGGGGGGGACAGGGTTACAATGAGCAGTTCTTC.

This clone has more than one count but fewer than ten. The J gene is TRBJ1-3, the V gene TRBV28; D is perhaps TRBD1 (6 bases). V was cut by 4 bases and J by 4 bases, with 11 bases left in between. Germline loops: CDR1 MDHEN, CDR2 SYDVKM. The CDR3 sequence is 14 residues long. CDR3 in DNA: TGTGCCAGCAGTTCAACAGGGCTAGGAAACACCATATATTTT. Its translation is CASSSTGLGNTIYF.

V usage is TRBV6-5 and J usage is TRBJ2-7, with D maybe TRBD1 (5 bases). This CDR3 is 14 amino acids long. V lost 5 bases, J lost 3 bases, and 14 bases lay in between. Germline-derived CDR1 and CDR2 are MNHEY and SVGAGI. The CDR3, as DNA: TGTGCCAGCAGTCTGTCAGGGAAATTCTACGAGCAGTACTTC. This gives the protein CASSLSGKFYEQYF.

The chain recombines TRBV14 with TRBJ2-2; 8 bases fit TRBD2. The V gene's germline CDR1 is SGHDN and CDR2 FVKESK. V shed 4 bases, J shed 6 bases, and the junction held 10 bases outside the gene matches. This CDR3 has 16 residues. The CDR3 DNA reads TGTGCCAGCAGCCGCCTTTCAGCGGGAGTTCCCGGGGAGCTGTTTTTT. As protein: CASSRLSAGVPGELFF. Drawing the rest from reference TRBV14 and TRBJ2-2, the complete variable domain is EAGVTQFPSHSVIEKGQTVTLRCDPISGHDNLYWYRRVMGKEIKFLLHFVKESKQDESGMPNNRFLAERTGGTYSTLKVQPAELEDSGVYFCASSRLSAGVPGELFFGEGSRLTVL.

The chain has TRBV7-2 and TRBJ2-5, with unresolved D. V lost 5 bases, J lost 12 bases, and 4 bases lay in between. This CDR3 is built from 8 residues. Germline lookup yields CDR1 SGHTA and CDR2 FQGNSA. The CDR3 nucleotides read TGTGCCAGCAGCCCCGAGTACTTC. This sequence encodes CASSPEYF.

The chain recombines TRBV4-3 with TRBJ2-2; D is uncertain. The germline V and J ends were trimmed by 0 bases and 5 bases, with 7 bases remaining between them. The CDR3 sequence is 14 residues long. Germline V gives CDR1 LGHNA, CDR2 YSLEER. CDR3 DNA sequence: TGCGCCAGCAGCCAAGATCTGTTAACCGGGGAGCTGTTTTTT. It translates to CASSQDLLTGELFF.

This chain links TRBV7-2 with TRBJ2-1, with D perhaps being TRBD1 or TRBD2 (5 bases each). The CDR3 totals 12 residues. V lost 5 bases to trimming and J lost 13 bases, with 15 bases between them. CDR1 SGHTA and CDR2 FQGNSA come from the germline V gene. This chain's CDR3 is CASSDDPGPQFF. The CDR3 region has the DNA TGTGCCAGCAGCGATGATCCGGGGCCTCAGTTCTTC. The variable domain in full, with the rest retrieved from reference TRBV7-2 and TRBJ2-1, is GAGVSQSPSNKVTEKGKDVELRCDPISGHTALYWYRQSLGQGLEFLIYFQGNSAPDKSGLPSDRFSAERTGGSVSTLTIQRTQQEDSAVYLCASSDDPGPQFFGPGTRLTVL.

The chain uses TRBV19 and TRBJ2-3, with D tentatively TRBD2 (5 bases). Trimming stripped 5 bases from V and 1 base from J, with 13 bases between. Germline lookup yields CDR1 LNHDA and CDR2 SQIVND (reference sequence). The CDR3 is 15 residues long. As DNA, the CDR3 is TGTGCCAGTAGTTGGGCAGCCGGGGGCACAGATACGCAGTATTTT. Protein sequence: CASSWAAGGTDTQYF.

V gene TRBV6-5 combines with J gene TRBJ2-3; possibly TRBD1 for D (6 bases). The CDR3 contains 15 residues. V lost 2 bases to trimming and J lost 3 bases, with 12 bases between them. Germline CDR1 reads MNHEY; CDR2 reads SVGAGI. CDR3 in DNA: TGTGCCAGCAGTTACGGGGGCACGGGGACAGATACGCAGTATTTT. Encoded protein: CASSYGGTGTDTQYF.

This clone was detected once. An end of the junction differs from the germline gene, which may be a read error. The chain carries TRBV6-5 and TRBJ1-2, with D hard to call. CDR1 and CDR2 (germline): MNHEY, SVGAGI. CDR3 length: 12 residues. The CDR3 loop reads CAISGDNYGYTF. CDR3 DNA: TGTGCCATCAGTGGGGATAACTATGGCTACACCTTC.

This chain joins TRBV20-1 and TRBJ2-5, with D unclear. V was pared by 0 bases and J by 9 bases, with 8 bases between. The CDR3 sequence is 11 residues long. From germline, CDR1 is DFQATT and CDR2 SNEGSKA (reference sequence). In DNA form, the CDR3 reads TGCAGTGCTAGAGACCTCTGGTCCCAGTACTTC. Its translation: CSARDLWSQYF.

The chain recombines TRBV6-6 with TRBJ2-7; tentatively, D is TRBD1 (6 bases). V lost 4 bases to trimming and J lost 2 bases, with 15 bases between them. CDR1 and CDR2 from the germline V gene are MNHNY and SVGAGI (reference sequence). The CDR3 is 15 residues long. The DNA of the CDR3 is TGTGCCAGCAGTTCAACCAGGGGTAATCCCTACGAGCAGTACTTC. This encodes CASSSTRGNPYEQYF.

This clone was found once. The chain uses TRBV19 and TRBJ1-5, with a possible D match to TRBD1 (5 bases). In germline, CDR1 is LNHDA, CDR2 SQIVND (reference sequence). The CDR3 spans 17 residues. V lost 6 bases to trimming and J lost 0 bases, with 18 bases between them. The CDR3 spells CASRNTRQFYSNQPQHF. The CDR3 DNA reads as TGTGCCAGTAGAAACACCCGACAGTTCTATAGCAATCAGCCCCAGCATTTT.

The chain has TRBV7-2 and TRBJ2-2; possibly TRBD2 for D (6 bases). This CDR3 contains 14 residues. The germline V gene encodes CDR1 SGHTA and CDR2 FQGNSA. The germline V and J ends were trimmed by 6 bases and 5 bases, with 13 bases remaining between them. For the CDR3, the DNA is TGTGCCAGCAGTTTCACCGGGGGTACCGGGGAGCTGTTTTTT. Residues: CASSFTGGTGELFF. The whole variable domain, filled in from reference TRBV7-2 and TRBJ2-2, reads GAGVSQSPSNKVTEKGKDVELRCDPISGHTALYWYRQSLGQGLEFLIYFQGNSAPDKSGLPSDRFSAERTGGSVSTLTIQRTQQEDSAVYLCASSFTGGTGELFFGEGSRLTVL.

The chain has TRBV28 and TRBJ1-5, with D unclear. Trimming took 4 bases from V and 2 from J, leaving 12 bases between them. The CDR3 runs 15 residues. From germline, CDR1 is MDHEN and CDR2 SYDVKM. The CDR3 protein is CASSSTHQGNQPQHF. CDR3 nucleotides: TGTGCCAGCAGTTCCACCCATCAGGGCAATCAGCCCCAGCATTTT.

A note on this clone: The identical CDR3 is also encoded by other nucleotide sequences in the sample. The genes are TRBV11-2 and TRBJ2-5; 7 positions match TRBD1. Germline V CDR1 and CDR2: SGHAT, FQNNGV. V shed 5 bases and J 2 bases; nucleotides not matched to a gene: 14. This CDR3 contains 17 residues. CDR3 nucleotide sequence: TGTGCCAGCAGCCCTCGGCTGGGCAGGGGGTTTCAAGAGACCCAGTACTTC. Its protein is CASSPRLGRGFQETQYF.